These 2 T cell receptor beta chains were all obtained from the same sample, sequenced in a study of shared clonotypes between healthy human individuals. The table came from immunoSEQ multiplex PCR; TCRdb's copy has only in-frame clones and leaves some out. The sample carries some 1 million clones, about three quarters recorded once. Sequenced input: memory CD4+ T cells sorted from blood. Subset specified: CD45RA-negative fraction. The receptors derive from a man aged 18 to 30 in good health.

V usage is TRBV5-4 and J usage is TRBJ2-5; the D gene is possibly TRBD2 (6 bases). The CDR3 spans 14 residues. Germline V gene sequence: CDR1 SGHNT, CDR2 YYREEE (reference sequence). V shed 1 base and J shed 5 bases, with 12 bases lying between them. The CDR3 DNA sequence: TGTGCCAGCAGCTTGAAAGGGACTGGGGAGACCCAGTACTTC. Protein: CASSLKGTGETQYF.

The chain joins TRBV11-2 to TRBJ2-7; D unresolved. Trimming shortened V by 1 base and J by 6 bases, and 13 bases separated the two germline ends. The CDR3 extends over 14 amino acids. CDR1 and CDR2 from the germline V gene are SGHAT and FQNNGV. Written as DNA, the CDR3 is TGTGCCAGCAGCTTAGCGGTTACACTGGGCGAGCAGTACTTC. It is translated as CASSLAVTLGEQYF.